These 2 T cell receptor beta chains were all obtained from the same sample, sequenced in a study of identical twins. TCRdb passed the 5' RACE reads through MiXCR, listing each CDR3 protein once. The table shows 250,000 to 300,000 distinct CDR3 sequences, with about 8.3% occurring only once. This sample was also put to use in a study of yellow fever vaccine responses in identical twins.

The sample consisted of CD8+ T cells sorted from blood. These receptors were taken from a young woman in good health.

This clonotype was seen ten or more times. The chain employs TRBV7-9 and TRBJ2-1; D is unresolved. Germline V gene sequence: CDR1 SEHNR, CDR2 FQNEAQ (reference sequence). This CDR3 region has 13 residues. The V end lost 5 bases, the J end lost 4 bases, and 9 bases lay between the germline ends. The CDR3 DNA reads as TGTGCCAGCAGCCCCTTTGGGTACAATGAGCAGTTCTTC. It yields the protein CASSPFGYNEQFF.

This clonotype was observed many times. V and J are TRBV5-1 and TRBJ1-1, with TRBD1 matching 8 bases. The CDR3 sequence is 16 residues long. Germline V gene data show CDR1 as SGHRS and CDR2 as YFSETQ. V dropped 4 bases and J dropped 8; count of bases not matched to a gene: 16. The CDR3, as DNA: TGCGCCAGCAGCCCCCGACAGGGGAGGGAGAAAGGGGAAGCTTTCTTT. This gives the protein CASSPRQGREKGEAFF.